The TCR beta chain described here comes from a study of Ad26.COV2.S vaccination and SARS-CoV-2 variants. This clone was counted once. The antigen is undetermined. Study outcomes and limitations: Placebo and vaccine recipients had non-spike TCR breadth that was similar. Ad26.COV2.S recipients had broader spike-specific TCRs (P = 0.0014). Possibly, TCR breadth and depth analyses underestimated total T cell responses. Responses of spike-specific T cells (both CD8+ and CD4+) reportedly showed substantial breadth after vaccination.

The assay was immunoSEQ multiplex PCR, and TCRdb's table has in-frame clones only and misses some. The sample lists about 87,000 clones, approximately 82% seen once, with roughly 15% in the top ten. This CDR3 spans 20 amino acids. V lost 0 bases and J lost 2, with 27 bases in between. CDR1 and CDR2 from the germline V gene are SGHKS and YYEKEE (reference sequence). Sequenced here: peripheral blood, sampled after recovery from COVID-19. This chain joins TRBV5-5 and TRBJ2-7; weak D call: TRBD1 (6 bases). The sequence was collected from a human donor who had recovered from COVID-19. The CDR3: CASSLGPGTWGYRNTYEQYF. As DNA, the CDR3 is TGTGCCAGCAGCTTGGGGCCCGGGACATGGGGCTACAGGAATACCTACGAGCAGTACTTC.